The clone carrying this TCR beta chain was observed many times. Amplifying from RNA transcripts, the study obtained TCR beta CDR3 regions. First-round RT-PCR employed HTBI primers, with a second-round multiplex PCR after it. One entry per CDR3 protein, called by TCRdb with MiXCR from the multiplex PCR reads. There are fewer than 400,000 distinct CDR3 sequences in the sample; approximately 20% occur only once, and about 1.4% lies in the top ten. Trimming pared 0 bases from V and 5 bases from J, leaving 8 bases between. The CDR3 sequence is 14 residues long. Germline values: CDR1 MNHEY, CDR2 SVGAGI. The data stem from a study of Graves' ophthalmopathy and Graves' hyperthyroidism.

The chain uses TRBV6-5 and TRBJ1-5; D possibly corresponds to TRBD1 (5 bases). The sequencing input was peripheral blood. The origin of this receptor is a woman aged 18-29 years with Graves' ophthalmopathy. CDR3 in DNA: TGTGCCAGCAGTTACTCTGGGGCTTATCAGCCCCAGCATTTT. This sequence encodes CASSYSGAYQPQHF.